Below, 24 T cell receptor beta chains from the same sample are listed, as sequenced in a study of shared clonotypes between healthy human individuals. Libraries were prepared by immunoSEQ multiplex PCR; TCRdb keeps only in-frame clonotypes and omits some of them. The table records roughly 1.4 million clones, 98% to 99% of them present only once. Source material: naive CD4+ T cells sorted from blood. Noted subset: CD45RA+ positively selected. Source of these receptors: a man aged 25 to 40 in good health.

This clone has only one observation. The gene calls are TRBV14 and TRBJ2-7, with 9 bases fitting TRBD2. The CDR3 has 15 residues. The V segment lost 1 base and the J segment 5 bases; nucleotides outside the gene matches: 6. Germline V CDR1 and CDR2: SGHDN, FVKESK. The CDR3 DNA reads as TGTGCCAGCAGCCAAGGCCTAGCGGGAATCAACGAGCAGTACTTC. This translates into CASSQGLAGINEQYF.

This chain connects TRBV2 to TRBJ1-2; a possible D gene is TRBD1 (5 bases). The V end was cut by 2 bases, the J end by 4 bases, with 14 bases between. The CDR3 spans 15 residues. Germline CDR1 SNHLY, CDR2 FYNNEI. In DNA form, the CDR3 reads TGTGCCAGCAGTGAAACCCAGGGAATAGGCTATGGCTACACCTTC. Its protein product is CASSETQGIGYGYTF.

The gene calls are TRBV9 and TRBJ2-3; D not resolved. V was trimmed by 0 bases and J by 0 bases, leaving 11 bases between them. The germline CDR1 and CDR2 sequences are SGDLS and YYNGEE. This CDR3 has 16 amino acids. DNA of the CDR3: TGTGCCAGCAGCGTAGGTCTTAGCCCAAGCACAGATACGCAGTATTTT. Translation: CASSVGLSPSTDTQYF.

A note on this clone: The same CDR3 also results from other DNA sequences found in this sample. This chain uses TRBV7-9 with TRBJ1-2; unclear D gene. The germline gives CDR1 SEHNR, CDR2 FQNEAQ (reference sequence). The CDR3 loop spans 13 amino acids. The ends were cut back, 1 base at V and 2 bases at J, with 5 bases in the middle. CDR3 coding DNA: TGTGCCAGCAGCTTAGGCCTCAACTATGGCTACACCTTC. Translated, it gives CASSLGLNYGYTF.

The chain recombines TRBV5-1 with TRBJ2-2; D is perhaps TRBD2 (5 bases). The CDR3 length is 15 residues. The germline gives CDR1 SGHRS, CDR2 YFSETQ. Deletions cut 2 bases from V and 0 bases from J, with 8 bases between. CDR3 amino acids: CASSLDYPNTGELFF. The DNA for the CDR3 is TGCGCCAGCAGCTTAGACTACCCGAACACCGGGGAGCTGTTTTTT. The whole variable domain, filled in from reference TRBV5-1 and TRBJ2-2, reads KAGVTQTPRYLIKTRGQQVTLSCSPISGHRSVSWYQQTPGQGLQFLFEYFSETQRNKGNFPGRFSGRQFSNSRSEMNVSTLELGDSALYLCASSLDYPNTGELFFGEGSRLTVL.

The chain joins TRBV29-1 to TRBJ2-5; 10 nucleotides align to TRBD1. Germline V CDR1 and CDR2: SQVTM, ANQGSEA. The CDR3 is made up of 14 amino acids. The trim removed 5 bases at V and 3 bases at J, leaving 6 bases unmatched. In DNA, the CDR3 is TGCAGCGTTTACCGGGACAGGGGCGAAGAGACCCAGTACTTC. It encodes CSVYRDRGEETQYF.

The chain carries TRBV6-5 and TRBJ1-1; D remains ambiguous. The germline V gene has CDR1 MNHEY and CDR2 SVGAGI. The ends were cut back, 4 bases at V and 11 bases at J, with 11 bases in the middle. The CDR3 spans 11 residues. This CDR3 reads CASSSGHQAFF. In nucleotides, the CDR3 is TGTGCCAGCAGTTCAGGCCATCAGGCTTTCTTT.

The J gene is TRBJ1-1, the V gene TRBV2, with 8 positions matching TRBD1. The CDR3 has 14 residues. From germline, CDR1 is SNHLY and CDR2 FYNNEI. V was clipped by 4 bases and J by 4 bases; unmatched bases: 5. CDR3 amino acids: CASSAGQGFTEAFF. CDR3 DNA: TGTGCCAGCAGTGCCGGACAGGGCTTCACTGAAGCTTTCTTT.

With regard to this clone: Additional DNA sequences in this sample encode the identical CDR3. V is TRBV28 and J is TRBJ2-7; TRBD1 is a possible D gene (5 bases). Deletions cut 2 bases from V and 4 bases from J, with 6 bases between. Germline V gene sequence: CDR1 MDHEN, CDR2 SYDVKM. The CDR3 extends over 12 amino acids. The chain's CDR3 is CASSLRGYEQYF. The DNA for the CDR3 is TGTGCCAGCAGTTTAAGGGGATACGAGCAGTACTTC.

The rearrangement uses TRBV5-5 and TRBJ1-3; D is unresolved. The germline V and J ends were trimmed by 0 bases and 0 bases, with 7 bases remaining between them. The CDR3 loop spans 15 amino acids. Per the germline V gene, CDR1 is SGHKS and CDR2 is YYEKEE (reference sequence). As DNA, the CDR3 is TGTGCCAGCAGCTTGGGTGATTACTCTGGAAACACCATATATTTT. As protein: CASSLGDYSGNTIYF.

The table lists this clone with a count of one. The chain has TRBV5-1 and TRBJ2-5, with TRBD2 matching over 14 bases. V was clipped by 3 bases and J by 5 bases; unmatched bases: 6. CDR1 and CDR2 from the germline V gene are SGHRS and YFSETQ. The CDR3 is 16 amino acids. As DNA, the CDR3 is TGCGCCAGCAGCTGGCAGGGACTAGCGGGAGACGAGACCCAGTACTTC. Its protein product is CASSWQGLAGDETQYF.

The chain links TRBV19 to TRBJ1-3; 7 bases map to TRBD1. J gave up 0 bases and V 9 bases, and 5 bases lay outside the gene matches. CDR3 length equals 14 residues. Germline lookup yields CDR1 LNHDA and CDR2 SQIVND (reference sequence). The chain's CDR3 is CASRDRLSGNTIYF. CDR3 coding DNA: TGTGCCAGCAGGGACAGACTCTCTGGAAACACCATATATTTT.

This clone was counted a single time. The V call is TRBV11-2, the J call TRBJ2-3, with D uncertain. CDR1 is SGHAT, CDR2 FQNNGV, per germline. This CDR3 has 11 amino acids. Deletions cut 5 bases from V and 7 bases from J, with 7 bases between. CDR3 coding DNA: TGTGCCAGCAGCCCAGAGAATACGCAGTATTTT. It translates to CASSPENTQYF.

The chain recombines TRBV19 with TRBJ1-2, with D maybe TRBD1 (5 bases). There are 15 residues in the CDR3. Germline CDR1 LNHDA, CDR2 SQIVND (reference sequence). The ends were cut back, 5 bases at V and 1 base at J, with 14 bases in the middle. This chain's CDR3 is CASSPRQKFNYGYTF. The CDR3 coding sequence is TGTGCCAGTAGTCCGCGACAGAAATTTAACTATGGCTACACCTTC.

This chain uses TRBV6-5 with TRBJ2-7; 7 nucleotides agree with TRBD1. J gave up 5 bases and V 4 bases, and 11 bases lay outside the gene matches. Germline CDR1 MNHEY, CDR2 SVGAGI. CDR3 length: 15 residues. CDR3 sequence (DNA): TGTGCCAGCAGTTCATCAAAGAAGGGGGCCCACGAGCAGTACTTC. This gives the protein CASSSSKKGAHEQYF.

The chain has TRBV19 and TRBJ1-1; no definite D call. This CDR3 is built from 14 residues. With 6 bases removed from V and 0 bases from J, the gap between germline ends came to 11 bases. CDR1 is LNHDA and CDR2 is SQIVND in the germline V gene (reference sequence). In DNA form, the CDR3 reads TGTGCCAGTAGGGAGGGCAGCATGAACACTGAAGCTTTCTTT. Encoded protein: CASREGSMNTEAFF.

The chain combines TRBV11-1 with TRBJ2-1; D is uncertain. Germline V lookup: CDR1 SGHAT, CDR2 FQDESV (reference sequence). CDR3 length: 16 residues. V was pared by 3 bases and J by 0 bases, with 12 bases between. In DNA, the CDR3 is TGTGCCAGCAGCTTCTTTGCGTTAAGCTCCTACAATGAGCAGTTCTTC. Its protein product is CASSFFALSSYNEQFF.

J is TRBJ2-6 and V is TRBV5-6; 7 bases align to TRBD2. The CDR3 covers 16 residues. V lost 4 bases and J lost 10; bases outside the gene matches: 14. Per the germline V gene, CDR1 is SGHDT and CDR2 is YYEEEE. CDR3 nucleotides: TGTGCCAGCAGCCTCTGGGGGAGGGTAGAGAAAAACGTCCTGACTTTC. This gives the protein CASSLWGRVEKNVLTF.

This rearrangement joins TRBV6-6 to TRBJ2-7; the match to TRBD1 covers 7 bases. V lost 6 bases and J lost 3; bases outside the gene matches: 11. Germline-derived CDR1 and CDR2 are MNHNY and SVGAGI (reference sequence). The CDR3 has 15 amino acids. The CDR3 sequence is CASSSPGGDGYEQYF. The DNA of the CDR3 is TGTGCCAGCAGCTCTCCAGGGGGAGATGGCTACGAGCAGTACTTC.

V usage is TRBV11-2 and J usage is TRBJ1-5; 7 bases are shared with TRBD1. Trimming cost V 5 bases and J 0 bases; bases outside gene matches: 4. Looked up from germline, CDR1 is SGHAT and CDR2 is FQNNGV. This CDR3 region has 15 residues. The CDR3 DNA follows: TGTGCCAGCAGCCCGGGACAGAATAGCAATCAGCCCCAGCATTTT. The encoded protein is CASSPGQNSNQPQHF.

The chain couples TRBV30 to TRBJ2-1; the D is unclear. Germline V gene lookup returns CDR1 GTSNPN and CDR2 SVGIG (reference sequence). Trimming shortened V by 3 bases and J by 7 bases, and 13 bases separated the two germline ends. CDR3 length equals 13 residues. In DNA, the CDR3 is TGTGCCTGGAGCGGAGCCCTGAGGAATGAGCAGTTCTTC. This gives the protein CAWSGALRNEQFF.

The chain couples TRBV7-6 to TRBJ2-1, with no clear D. V shed 1 base and J shed 0 bases, with 7 bases lying between them. The CDR3 runs 15 residues. Germline-derived CDR1 and CDR2 are SGHVS and FNYEAQ. Written as DNA, the CDR3 is TGTGCCAGCAGCTTAGGACATAGCTCCTACAATGAGCAGTTCTTC. Encoded protein: CASSLGHSSYNEQFF.

A remark on this clone: This specimen includes other DNA sequences encoding the same CDR3. The rearrangement joins TRBV15 to TRBJ2-7; 9 nucleotides match TRBD2. The germline gives CDR1 LNHNV, CDR2 YYDKDF (reference sequence). This CDR3 is 16 amino acids long. V shed 0 bases, J shed 1 base, and the junction held 4 bases outside the gene matches. The CDR3 loop reads CATSRDRLAGSYEQYF. The CDR3 coding sequence is TGTGCCACCAGCAGAGATCGTCTAGCGGGGTCCTACGAGCAGTACTTC.

V and J are TRBV7-9 and TRBJ1-2; D remains unclear. CDR1 and CDR2 (germline): SEHNR, FQNEAQ (reference sequence). Trimming pared 5 bases from V and 4 bases from J, leaving 20 bases between. The CDR3 is 16 residues long. The CDR3 DNA follows: TGTGCCAGCAGCGGTATTCCCAGGTTCGTCTCCTATGGCTACACCTTC. It yields the protein CASSGIPRFVSYGYTF.